This TCR beta chain was sequenced for a study of T cells in localized non-small cell lung cancer. This CDR3 is built from 11 residues. The germline V and J ends were trimmed by 4 bases and 4 bases, with 4 bases remaining between them. The germline V gene encodes CDR1 SGHTA and CDR2 FQGNSA. Sequenced by immunoSEQ multiplex PCR; TCRdb stores in-frame clones only, minus some. The sample yields 20,000 to 30,000 clones, more than 75% seen once. General study points: T cell clonality was highest in uninvolved adjacent lung, above tumor. The appearance of a median approximately 61 of the top 100 tumor clones was seen in adjacent lung. Those with higher blood T cell density had longer overall survival. Heterogeneity remains possible because sequencing was limited to only one tumor region.

In the case of this clone: What it binds is not known.

The rearrangement links TRBV7-2 to TRBJ2-5; D gene unclear. The TCR comes from a male donor at least 60 years old with stage II squamous cell lung carcinoma. The material sequenced was peripheral blood, taken before any cancer treatment. The CDR3 DNA is TGTGCCAGCAGCTCCTTAGAGACCCAGTACTTC. Its protein is CASSSLETQYF. The full variable domain, completed using reference TRBV7-2 and TRBJ2-5, is GAGVSQSPSNKVTEKGKDVELRCDPISGHTALYWYRQSLGQGLEFLIYFQGNSAPDKSGLPSDRFSAERTGGSVSTLTIQRTQQEDSAVYLCASSSLETQYFGPGTRLLVL.